This record covers a single T cell receptor beta chain. Its antigen remains unknown. A junction end diverges from the germline sequence, so it may reflect a read error. The sample comes from a study of Graves' ophthalmopathy and Graves' hyperthyroidism. The study's findings and limits: For predicting ophthalmopathy progression, the model had 55% to 71% sensitivity and roughly 72% specificity.

Germline lookup yields CDR1 SNHLY and CDR2 FYNNEI. The CDR3 runs 17 residues. For repertoire sequencing, the TCR beta CDR3 regions were amplified from RNA transcripts. An opening RT-PCR round employed HTBI primers and preceded a second-round multiplex PCR. TCRdb re-called the multiplex PCR reads with MiXCR, one entry per CDR3 protein. This table has 650,000 to 900,000 distinct CDR3 sequences, 35% to 50% appearing once. The sample comprised peripheral blood. The source is an adult man with Graves' ophthalmopathy. The V call is TRBV2, the J call TRBJ2-7; 7 bases line up with TRBD2. This CDR3 reads CAISEAGGLTAPYEQYF. CDR3 coding DNA: TGTGCCATCAGTGAGGCCGGGGGGTTGACTGCCCCCTACGAGCAGTACTTC.